Shown below are 24 T cell receptor beta chains from a single sample sequenced in a study of follicular helper T cells after annual influenza vaccination (dated by TCRdb to 2016 to 2017). Library generation was performed with the immunoSEQ multiplex PCR assay. Here the immuneACCESS table is served through TCRdb, limited to in-frame sequences with V and J called. Missing clones are a known gap in these copies; in checked studies unresolved V genes cover under half, and the rest lacks a known reason. Across this sample there are about 15,000 clones, with just under 85% seen only once. The top ten hold about 0.27% of the sample. Interpreted using the paper, the time point label stands for: 2014-2015 season, pre-vaccination. The starting material was CXCR5- memory CD4+ T cells sorted from blood, obtained on the day of influenza vaccination. The sample's cell subset or site, from its label and the paper: CXCR5- memory CD4 T cells. Every receptor here comes from an adult who received the influenza vaccine.

This clone was observed a single time. V gene TRBV5-4 combines with J gene TRBJ2-1; 10 nucleotides match TRBD1. With 4 bases clipped from V and 15 bases from J, the junction kept 10 bases outside the gene matches. CDR3 length: 13 amino acids. Germline CDR1 is SGHNT and CDR2 is YYREEE (reference sequence). The CDR3, as DNA: TGTGCCAGCAGCCTGGCTCATGGGGACAGGGGGTTCTTC. It yields the protein CASSLAHGDRGFF.

This clone was seen a few times. This chain links TRBV6-5 with TRBJ1-6; D perhaps matches TRBD1 (6 bases). CDR3 length: 13 residues. From germline, CDR1 is MNHEY and CDR2 SVGAGI. Trimming stripped 8 bases from V and 9 bases from J, with 14 bases between. CDR3 sequence (DNA): TGTGCCAGCGGCCGGGACAAGGCTTCACCCCTCCACTTT. Its translation: CASGRDKASPLHF.

CDR3 region: CASSLWNTDTQYF. CDR3 DNA: TGTGCCAGCAGTTTATGGAACACAGATACGCAGTATTTT. The chain joins TRBV27 to TRBJ2-3; D gene ambiguous. Trimming removed 1 base at V and 2 bases at J, with 4 bases between. CDR1 and CDR2 (germline): MNHEY, SMNVEV (reference sequence). There are 13 residues in the CDR3.

CDR3 nucleotide sequence: TGTGCCAGGAAAAACAACACCGGGGAGCTGTTTTTT. This translates into CARKNNTGELFF. V usage is TRBV7-9 and J usage is TRBJ2-2, with D uncertain. In germline, CDR1 is SEHNR, CDR2 FQNEAQ (reference sequence). Trimming took off 9 bases at V and 2 bases at J, with 7 bases between the two ends. This CDR3 is 12 amino acids long.

The V and J genes are TRBV7-2 and TRBJ1-2; D is unresolved. The V and J ends lost 1 base and 0 bases respectively, with 9 bases between them. Germline values: CDR1 SGHTA, CDR2 FQGNSA. The CDR3 length is 15 residues. This CDR3 reads CASSLVSGTNYGYTF. The CDR3 coding sequence is TGTGCCAGCAGCTTAGTTTCGGGAACTAACTATGGCTACACCTTC.

The chain couples TRBV29-1 to TRBJ1-6; 7 bases align to TRBD1. CDR3 length: 14 amino acids. Trimming took 5 bases from V and 6 from J; bases not matched to a gene: 7. CDR1 and CDR2 (germline): SQVTM, ANQGSEA. This chain's CDR3 is CSVWTGNLNSPLHF. CDR3 in DNA: TGCAGCGTTTGGACAGGCAACCTTAATTCACCCCTCCACTTT.

V is TRBV5-1 and J is TRBJ2-3; 8 nucleotides match TRBD1. J gave up 4 bases and V 4 bases, and 20 bases lay outside the gene matches. The CDR3 has 19 residues. Per germline, CDR1 SGHRS and CDR2 YFSETQ. CDR3 bases: TGCGCCAGCAGCCCCCGGGAGACAGGGGTTAGTTTTAGACCAGATACGCAGTATTTT. It codes for CASSPRETGVSFRPDTQYF.

The gene calls are TRBV7-8 and TRBJ2-6; D is perhaps TRBD1 (5 bases). The CDR3 runs 18 residues. CDR1 is SGHVS, CDR2 FQNEAQ, per germline. V lost 5 bases and J 0 bases, leaving 17 bases between the germline ends. For the CDR3, the DNA is TGTGCCAGCAGCCCCTCGACAGTGAAGGGCTCTGGGGCCAACGTCCTGACTTTC. Protein product: CASSPSTVKGSGANVLTF. Using reference TRBV7-8 and TRBJ2-6 for the parts outside the CDR3, the full variable domain is GAGVSQSPRYKVAKRGQDVALRCDPISGHVSLFWYQQALGQGPEFLTYFQNEAQLDKSGLPSDRFFAERPEGSVSTLKIQRTQQEDSAVYLCASSPSTVKGSGANVLTFGAGSRLTVL.

This sequence joins TRBV10-3 and TRBJ1-1; tentative D call: TRBD1 (6 bases). V was pared by 5 bases and J by 6 bases, with 22 bases between. CDR3 size: 16 residues. Germline V lookup: CDR1 ENHRY, CDR2 SYGVKD. CDR3 DNA sequence: TGTGCCATCAGTAACCCGAACTCCGGGACAAAACCTGAAGCTTTCTTT. Its protein product is CAISNPNSGTKPEAFF.

The chain carries TRBV15 and TRBJ1-4; 10 bases are shared with TRBD1. Germline V gene data show CDR1 as LNHNV and CDR2 as YYDKDF (reference sequence). With 1 base clipped from V and 7 bases from J, the junction kept 9 bases outside the gene matches. This CDR3 contains 17 residues. CDR3 DNA sequence: TGTGCCACCAGCAGAGGGACAGGGGGTGGGCCGTTTGAAAAACTGTTTTTT. It is translated as CATSRGTGGGPFEKLFF.

This chain links TRBV7-9 with TRBJ1-3, with D hard to call. The V end lost 5 bases, the J end lost 3 bases, and 11 bases lay between the germline ends. The germline V gene encodes CDR1 SEHNR and CDR2 FQNEAQ (reference sequence). The CDR3 is 14 amino acids. CDR3 in DNA: TGTGCCAGCAGCCCTCCTGGGGTTGGAAACACCATATATTTT. Protein product: CASSPPGVGNTIYF.

The chain recombines TRBV7-2 with TRBJ1-2; no clear D. V dropped 1 base and J dropped 5 bases, with 11 bases sitting between them. This CDR3 contains 14 residues. Germline CDR1 SGHTA, CDR2 FQGNSA. In DNA form, the CDR3 reads TGTGCCAGCAGCTTAGGGGCCGTAGGGTATGGCTACACCTTC. As protein: CASSLGAVGYGYTF.

The chain uses TRBV5-6 and TRBJ2-1, with 11 bases fitting TRBD1. The germline V gene has CDR1 SGHDT and CDR2 YYEEEE. There are 14 residues in the CDR3. J lost 8 bases, V lost 4 bases, and 5 bases had no gene match. The CDR3 bases are TGTGCCAGCAGCAGGGACAGGGGGATCGATGAGCAGTTCTTC. Translating it yields CASSRDRGIDEQFF.

This clone has only a few counts. The chain uses TRBV27 and TRBJ1-2; weak D call: TRBD1 (6 bases). The CDR3 has 13 amino acids. Trimming shortened V by 6 bases and J by 8 bases, and 16 bases separated the two germline ends. From germline, CDR1 is MNHEY and CDR2 SMNVEV (reference sequence). The DNA of the CDR3 is TGTGCCAGCAGCCCCGACAGGATGCGGGGCTACACCTTC. This sequence encodes CASSPDRMRGYTF.

This chain joins TRBV19 and TRBJ1-4; TRBD1 agrees at 7 bases. V lost 9 bases, J lost 3 bases, and 7 bases stayed unmatched. From germline, CDR1 is LNHDA and CDR2 SQIVND (reference sequence). The CDR3 contains 14 residues. CDR3 loop: CASRPTGANEKLFF. CDR3 in DNA: TGTGCCAGCCGACCTACAGGGGCTAATGAAAAACTGTTTTTT.

The chain links TRBV9 to TRBJ2-1; tentative D call: TRBD2 (5 bases). The germline V gene has CDR1 SGDLS and CDR2 YYNGEE. V lost 4 bases to trimming and J lost 1 base, with 12 bases between them. CDR3 length: 15 residues. As DNA, the CDR3 is TGTGCCAGCAGCACCAGACTATCTTCCTACAATGAGCAGTTCTTC. Protein sequence: CASSTRLSSYNEQFF.

The count of this clone is one. The chain recombines TRBV28 with TRBJ2-2; a weak D match, TRBD2 (5 bases). This CDR3 has 17 amino acids. V lost 3 bases and J lost 0, with 14 bases in between. Germline CDR1 and CDR2: MDHEN and SYDVKM. The CDR3 DNA sequence: TGTGCCAGCAGTTTTCCGGACGCGGGCTCGAACACCGGGGAGCTGTTTTTT. Translating it yields CASSFPDAGSNTGELFF.

The V and J genes are TRBV7-8 and TRBJ2-5, with 9 nucleotides matching TRBD1. The CDR3 totals 12 residues. V lost 3 bases, J lost 7 bases, and 0 bases stayed unmatched. Germline V gives CDR1 SGHVS, CDR2 FQNEAQ. CDR3 residues: CASSLTGGTQYF. The CDR3 DNA reads as TGTGCCAGCAGCTTGACAGGGGGGACCCAGTACTTC.

This clone showed up just once. The chain uses TRBV19 and TRBJ2-2; D possibly corresponds to TRBD1 (6 bases). The CDR3 runs 14 residues. Looked up from germline, CDR1 is LNHDA and CDR2 is SQIVND (reference sequence). V lost 6 bases and J 1 base, leaving 9 bases between the germline ends. CDR3 residues: CASRLTGNTGELFF. CDR3 DNA: TGTGCCAGTAGATTGACAGGGAACACCGGGGAGCTGTTTTTT. The full variable domain, in which reference TRBV19 and TRBJ2-2 provide the parts outside the CDR3, is DGGITQSPKYLFRKEGQNVTLSCEQNLNHDAMYWYRQDPGQGLRLIYYSQIVNDFQKGDIAEGYSVSREKKESFPLTVTSAQKNPTAFYLCASRLTGNTGELFFGEGSRLTVL.

The genes are TRBV6-5 and TRBJ1-3; D gene unclear. The CDR3 loop spans 14 amino acids. Trimming removed 5 bases at V and 0 bases at J, with 8 bases between. The germline V gene has CDR1 MNHEY and CDR2 SVGAGI. CDR3 DNA sequence: TGTGCCAGCAGTGTCCAGAGCTCTGGAAACACCATATATTTT. Amino acids: CASSVQSSGNTIYF.

The chain uses TRBV5-6 and TRBJ1-5; tentatively, D is TRBD1 (5 bases). The CDR3 is 16 amino acids. Per the germline V gene, CDR1 is SGHDT and CDR2 is YYEEEE. Between the trimmed V and J ends, which lost 6 bases and 6 bases, there was a span of 22 bases. The CDR3 here is CASISDPEGVGQPQHF. For the CDR3, the DNA is TGTGCCAGCATATCCGACCCAGAAGGGGTAGGTCAGCCCCAGCATTTT.

The chain is built from TRBV19 and TRBJ1-1; 11 bases line up with TRBD1. With V trimmed by 5 bases and J by 4 bases, 9 bases remained unmatched. CDR3 size: 16 residues. Germline CDR1 LNHDA, CDR2 SQIVND (reference sequence). The CDR3 DNA reads as TGTGCCAGTAGTTCGGGACAGGGGGAAGGGAGCACTGAAGCTTTCTTT. Translating it yields CASSSGQGEGSTEAFF.

The chain combines TRBV5-1 with TRBJ2-7, with D unclear. Trimming shortened V by 1 base and J by 0 bases, and 8 bases separated the two germline ends. The CDR3 is 14 residues long. CDR1 and CDR2 (germline): SGHRS, YFSETQ. The CDR3 DNA reads TGCGCCAGCAGCTTGTCAGGCCACTCCTACGAGCAGTACTTC. Residues: CASSLSGHSYEQYF.

V gene TRBV7-2 combines with J gene TRBJ2-5; 8 nucleotides line up with TRBD2. The CDR3 loop spans 14 amino acids. Germline V gene sequence: CDR1 SGHTA, CDR2 FQGNSA. The J segment lost 1 base and the V segment lost 5 bases, leaving 3 bases of the junction unmatched. The CDR3 reads CASSPTSAQETQYF. The CDR3 bases are TGTGCCAGCAGCCCGACTAGCGCCCAAGAGACCCAGTACTTC.